One T cell receptor beta chain is described in this entry. Antigen specificity is unknown. TCRdb's table, derived via immunoSEQ multiplex PCR, lists solely in-frame clones and lacks some. The sample has about 19,000 clones, roughly nine tenths seen once. The sample is drawn from a study of T cells after posttransplantation cyclophosphamide. Study-level points and caveats: TRB overlap between skin or GI tissue T cells and blood was limited. Later blood repertoires were often dominated by clones from the donor CD8+ memory compartment. TRB clonality was highly associated with recipient CMV seropositivity and reactivation.

Treatment was busulfan-fludarabine conditioning, a marrow graft, and cyclophosphamide on days +3 and +4. Germline values: CDR1 SGDLS, CDR2 YYNGEE. This CDR3 spans 16 amino acids. With 5 bases removed from V and 7 bases from J, the gap between germline ends came to 24 bases. The J gene is TRBJ2-5, the V gene TRBV9; tentatively, D is TRBD2 (6 bases). This receptor was identified in a female patient aged 40-49 years who received an allogeneic stem cell transplant from a related donor, was CMV-positive, and had no GVHD. Some of the T cells may derive from the graft donor. Sequenced here: PBMCs, sampled after allogeneic stem cell transplant with posttransplant cyclophosphamide. The CDR3 region has the DNA TGTGCCAGCAGTTCAGCCCTCGGGAGCGGATCAGGGACCCAGTACTTC. Translation: CASSSALGSGSGTQYF. Full variable domain (outside the CDR3, taken from reference TRBV9 and TRBJ2-5): DSGVTQTPKHLITATGQRVTLRCSPRSGDLSVYWYQQSLDQGLQFLIQYYNGEERAKGNILERFSAQQFPDLHSELNLSSLELGDSALYFCASSSALGSGSGTQYFGPGTRLLVL.